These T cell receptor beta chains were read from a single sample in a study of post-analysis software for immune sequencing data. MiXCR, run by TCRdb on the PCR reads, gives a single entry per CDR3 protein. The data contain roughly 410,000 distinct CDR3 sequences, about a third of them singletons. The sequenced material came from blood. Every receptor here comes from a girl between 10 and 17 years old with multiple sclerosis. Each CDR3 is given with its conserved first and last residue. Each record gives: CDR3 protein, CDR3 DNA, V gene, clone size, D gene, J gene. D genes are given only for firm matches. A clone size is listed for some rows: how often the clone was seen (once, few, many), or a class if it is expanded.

CASSNYGGVSGYTF,TGTGCCAGCAGCAATTACGGAGGGGTTTCGGGCTACACCTTC,TRBV9,many,.,TRBJ1-2
CASSPSANYGYTF,TGCGCCAGCAGCCCCAGCGCTAACTATGGCTACACCTTC,TRBV5-1,.,.,TRBJ1-2
CSVEEWQGAGGELFF,TGCAGCGTTGAAGAATGGCAGGGGGCAGGCGGGGAGCTGTTTTTT,TRBV29-1,.,TRBD1,TRBJ2-2
CATSRDPGTVGGPQHF,TGTGCCACCAGCAGAGATCCTGGAACAGTTGGAGGACCCCAGCATTTT,TRBV15,.,.,TRBJ1-5
CASSQVNRVEEGYTF,TGTGCCAGCAGCCAAGTCAACAGGGTGGAGGAGGGCTACACCTTC,TRBV4-2,.,.,TRBJ1-2
CASSQDWSSSYEQYF,TGCGCCAGCAGCCAAGATTGGTCGTCCTCCTACGAGCAGTACTTC,TRBV4-3,.,.,TRBJ2-7
CASTLWASGGEETQYF,TGTGCCAGCACTCTGTGGGCTAGCGGGGGAGAAGAGACCCAGTACTTC,TRBV3-1,few,TRBD2,TRBJ2-5
CASSLLAGAGDTQYF,TGTGCCAGCAGTCTACTAGCGGGGGCGGGAGATACGCAGTATTTT,TRBV6-2/TRBV6-3,.,TRBD2,TRBJ2-3
CASSLPQGWNTQYF,TGTGCCAGCAGTTTACCGCAGGGGTGGAATACGCAGTATTTT,TRBV28,.,.,TRBJ2-3
CSARVHLLAGGPGETQYF,TGCAGTGCTAGAGTCCACCTCCTAGCGGGGGGGCCGGGGGAGACCCAGTACTTC,TRBV20-1,.,TRBD2,TRBJ2-5
CASSVGGASTDTQYF,TGTGCCAGCAGCGTAGGCGGTGCTAGCACAGATACGCAGTATTTT,TRBV9,many,.,TRBJ2-3
CSVEDPYRLSYNEQFF,TGCAGCGTTGAAGATCCATACAGACTCTCTTACAATGAGCAGTTCTTC,TRBV29-1,.,.,TRBJ2-1
CASSYSMGQIYEQYF,TGTGCCAGCAGTTACTCTATGGGACAAATCTACGAGCAGTACTTC,TRBV6-5,many,.,TRBJ2-7
CASSWEPLELFF,TGTGCCAGCAGCTGGGAACCCTTGGAGCTGTTTTTT,TRBV5-4,few,.,TRBJ2-2
CASSLQRGMSPTQETQYF,TGTGCCAGCAGCTTGCAAAGGGGTATGTCCCCTACTCAAGAGACCCAGTACTTC,TRBV7-9,.,.,TRBJ2-5
CASDEGPGHFRETQYF,TGTGCCAGCGATGAAGGACCGGGACACTTCCGGGAGACCCAGTACTTC,TRBV6-2/TRBV6-3,.,.,TRBJ2-5
CASSTGGELPEAFF,TGCGCCAGCAGCACCGGGGGGGAGTTGCCTGAAGCTTTCTTT,TRBV5-1,.,.,TRBJ1-1
CATSRDASGRSNEKLFF,TGTGCCACCAGCAGAGATGCCAGTGGCCGATCTAATGAAAAACTGTTTTTT,TRBV15,few,.,TRBJ1-4
CAGSSLRLAETYEQYF,TGTGCCGGCAGCTCCTTAAGACTAGCGGAAACCTACGAGCAGTACTTC,TRBV7-9,.,TRBD2,TRBJ2-7
CASTTGAAGGGYTF,TGTGCCAGCACGACAGGGGCCGCGGGGGGTGGCTACACCTTC,TRBV6-1,.,TRBD1,TRBJ1-2
CASSRGLFNEQFF,TGTGCCAGCAGCCGGGGACTATTCAATGAGCAGTTCTTC,TRBV14,few,TRBD2,TRBJ2-1
CASSLGGLAGDEQYF,TGTGCCAGCAGCTTAGGGGGACTAGCGGGGGACGAGCAGTACTTC,TRBV7-9,few,TRBD2,TRBJ2-7
CASSAPGGSYEQYF,TGTGCCAGCAGCGCCCCAGGGGGCTCCTACGAGCAGTACTTC,TRBV5-6,few,TRBD1,TRBJ2-7
CASSHKGSEQYF,TGTGCCAGCAGCCATAAGGGCAGCGAGCAGTACTTC,TRBV3-1,.,.,TRBJ2-7
CASSLVGDYNSPLHF,TGTGCCAGCAGCTTAGTCGGGGACTATAATTCACCCCTCCACTTT,TRBV7-2,.,.,TRBJ1-6
CASSLSGDGNYGYTF,TGTGCCAGCAGCTTATCCGGGGACGGTAACTATGGCTACACCTTC,TRBV7-9,.,.,TRBJ1-2
CASSLRGEYGYTF,TGTGCCAGCAGTTTAAGGGGGGAATATGGCTACACCTTC,TRBV27,.,.,TRBJ1-2
CSVQGVRNTEAFF,TGCAGCGTACAGGGGGTAAGGAACACTGAAGCTTTCTTT,TRBV20-1,few,TRBD1,TRBJ1-1
CASSPQGQNEKLFF,TGTGCCAGCAGCCCCCAGGGACAGAATGAAAAACTGTTTTTT,TRBV7-9,few,TRBD1,TRBJ1-4
CASSLREGNRYEQFF,TGTGCCAGCAGCTTACGGGAGGGAAACAGGTATGAGCAGTTCTTC,TRBV7-9,.,TRBD2,TRBJ2-1
CSVEGTMIYNEQFF,TGCAGCGTTGAGGGGACAATGATCTACAATGAGCAGTTCTTC,TRBV29-1,few,.,TRBJ2-1
CASSLEDSGTSGYF,TGCGCCAGCAGCTTGGAGGATTCCGGGACTAGTGGGTACTTC,TRBV5-1,.,TRBD2,TRBJ2-5
CASSYTDGSYEQYF,TGTGCCAGCAGTTACACGGACGGATCCTACGAGCAGTACTTC,TRBV6-5,.,.,TRBJ2-7
CASSPYDFTEAFF,TGCGCCAGCAGTCCCTACGATTTTACTGAAGCTTTCTTT,TRBV10-2,.,.,TRBJ1-1
CASSRDNRGETQYF,TGCGCCAGCAGCCGAGACAACAGGGGAGAGACCCAGTACTTC,TRBV4-3,few,TRBD1,TRBJ2-5
CASRSAGTGGREQYF,TGTGCCAGCAGATCGGCCGGGACAGGGGGTCGGGAGCAGTACTTC,TRBV28,few,TRBD1,TRBJ2-4
CSVEKGGAEAFF,TGCAGCGTTGAAAAGGGGGGAGCTGAAGCTTTCTTT,TRBV29-1,.,.,TRBJ1-1
CASSFGTAYNEKLFF,TGTGCCAGCAGTTTCGGAACAGCCTATAATGAAAAACTGTTTTTT,TRBV27,.,.,TRBJ1-4
CATSRDPGVSYNEQFF,TGTGCCACCAGCAGAGATCCGGGGGTCTCCTACAATGAGCAGTTCTTC,TRBV15,many,.,TRBJ2-1
CASKTVHEQYF,TGTGCTAGCAAGACAGTCCACGAGCAGTACTTC,TRBV12-5,few,.,TRBJ2-7
CSVEPSGRNPDTQYF,TGCAGCGTTGAGCCTAGCGGGAGGAACCCAGATACGCAGTATTTT,TRBV29-1,few,TRBD2,TRBJ2-3
CASSLNRETQYF,TGTGCCAGCAGCTTAAATCGAGAGACCCAGTACTTC,TRBV7-6,many,.,TRBJ2-5
CASRAQDGGGGYTF,TGTGCCAGCCGGGCCCAGGACGGTGGGGGTGGCTACACCTTC,TRBV27,.,.,TRBJ1-2
CSARPTGGDYGYTF,TGCAGTGCGAGGCCGACAGGGGGCGACTATGGCTACACCTTC,TRBV20-1,.,TRBD1,TRBJ1-2
CASSLTGGGNQPQHF,TGCGCCAGCAGCTTGACCGGGGGCGGCAATCAGCCCCAGCATTTT,TRBV5-1,few,.,TRBJ1-5
CASSFGAGSSSYEQYF,TGTGCCAGCAGTTTTGGCGCGGGGTCTAGCTCCTACGAGCAGTACTTC,TRBV28,.,.,TRBJ2-7
CSVVVDPGSNQPQHF,TGCAGCGTTGTGGTCGATCCAGGGAGCAATCAGCCCCAGCATTTT,TRBV29-1,.,.,TRBJ1-5
CSARKTSGGFPYEQYF,TGCAGTGCTAGAAAGACTAGCGGGGGGTTCCCCTACGAGCAGTACTTC,TRBV20-1,.,TRBD2,TRBJ2-7
CASSPRHQTGEGSGANVLTF,TGCGCCAGCAGCCCCCGACATCAGACAGGGGAAGGATCTGGGGCCAACGTCCTGACTTTC,TRBV4-1,.,TRBD1,TRBJ2-6
CASSDTRLASNEQFF,TGTGCCAGCAGCGATACTCGGCTAGCCAGCAATGAGCAGTTCTTC,TRBV11-2,few,.,TRBJ2-1